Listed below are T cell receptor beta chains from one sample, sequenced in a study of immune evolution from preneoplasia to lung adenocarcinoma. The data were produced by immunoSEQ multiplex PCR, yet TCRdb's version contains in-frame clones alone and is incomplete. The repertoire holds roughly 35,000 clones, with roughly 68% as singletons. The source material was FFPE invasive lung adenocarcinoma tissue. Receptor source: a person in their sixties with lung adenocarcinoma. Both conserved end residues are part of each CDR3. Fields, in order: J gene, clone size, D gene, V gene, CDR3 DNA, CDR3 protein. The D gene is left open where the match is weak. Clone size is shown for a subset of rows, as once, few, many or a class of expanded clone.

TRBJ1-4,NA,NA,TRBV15,TGTGCCACCAGCAGAGATCACCAGTCGGAAAAACTGTTTTTT,CATSRDHQSEKLFF
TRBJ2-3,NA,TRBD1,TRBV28,TGTGCCAGCATGAGGGACAGGGAGGTGGATGATACGCAGTATTTT,CASMRDREVDDTQYF
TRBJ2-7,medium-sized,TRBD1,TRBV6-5,TGTGCCAGCAGGTTGGGACAGGGGACGTACGAGCAGTACTTC,CASRLGQGTYEQYF
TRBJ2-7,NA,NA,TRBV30,TGTGCCTGGGGGGACGTTTGGGCAACGTCCTACGAGCAGTACTTC,CAWGDVWATSYEQYF
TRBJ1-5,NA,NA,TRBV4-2,TGTGCCAGCAGCCAAGGGGGGGCGAGTGGTCAGCCCCAGCATTTT,CASSQGGASGQPQHF
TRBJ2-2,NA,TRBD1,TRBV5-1,TGCGCCAGCAGCGGGGGAGCAGGGGGCGCGGGCACCGGGGAGCTGTTTTTT,CASSGGAGGAGTGELFF
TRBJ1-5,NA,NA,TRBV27,TGTGCCAGCAGACCCCTAATGACCCATAGCAATCAGCCCCAGCATTTT,CASRPLMTHSNQPQHF
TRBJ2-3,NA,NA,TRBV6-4,TGTGCCAGCAGTCAAGGACAGCCAGATACGCAGTATTTT,CASSQGQPDTQYF
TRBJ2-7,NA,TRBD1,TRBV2,TGTGCCAGCAGGAAGGGGGGACAGGGCTCCTACGAGCAGTACTTC,CASRKGGQGSYEQYF
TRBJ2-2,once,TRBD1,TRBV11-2,TGTGCCAGCAGACCCTCGAGACAGGGGGCAACCGGGGAGCTGTTTTTT,CASRPSRQGATGELFF
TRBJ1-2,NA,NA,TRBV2,TGTGCCAGCAGTGAAGCGGCGGCGGTCTATGGCTACACCTTC,CASSEAAAVYGYTF
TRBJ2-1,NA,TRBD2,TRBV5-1,TGCGCCAGCAGCTTGTTGGCGGGAGGGCCCAAAAATGAGCAGTTCTTC,CASSLLAGGPKNEQFF
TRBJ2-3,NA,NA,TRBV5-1,TGCGCCAGCAGCGACGGACCCCAAGGAGCGGATACGCAGTATTTT,CASSDGPQGADTQYF
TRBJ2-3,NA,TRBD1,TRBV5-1,TGCGCCAGCAGCTTCGGCAGGGGGCAGGTAACAGATACGCAGTATTTT,CASSFGRGQVTDTQYF
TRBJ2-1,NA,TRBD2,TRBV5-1,TGCGCCAGCAGTAGCGGGGTAGCGGGACCCGTCGATGAGCAGTTCTTC,CASSSGVAGPVDEQFF
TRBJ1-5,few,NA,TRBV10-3,TGTGCCATCAGTCCCAGGGACCATAGTGGCAATCAGCCCCAGCATTTT,CAISPRDHSGNQPQHF
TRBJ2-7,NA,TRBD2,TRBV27,TGTGCCAGCAGTACCGGGACTAGAGGCGAGCAGTACTTC,CASSTGTRGEQYF
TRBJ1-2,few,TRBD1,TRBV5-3,TGTGCCAGAAGCTCACATGCGGGACAGGGGGCCGGCTATGGCTACACCTTC,CARSSHAGQGAGYGYTF
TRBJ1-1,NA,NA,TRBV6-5,TGTGCCAGCAGCGCCGCAATGAACACTGAAGCTTTCTTT,CASSAAMNTEAFF
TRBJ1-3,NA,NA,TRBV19,TGTGCCAGTAGTCTGGAAGGCTCGGGAAACACCATATATTTT,CASSLEGSGNTIYF
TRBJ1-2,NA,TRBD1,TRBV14,TGTGCCAGCAGCCAGTGGGACAGGGGCTATGGCTACACCTTC,CASSQWDRGYGYTF
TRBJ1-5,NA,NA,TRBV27,TGTGCCAGCAGACCCGGCCAGGGGCATCAGCCCCAGCATTTT,CASRPGQGHQPQHF
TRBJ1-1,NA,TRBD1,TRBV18,TGTGCCAGCTCCCACAGGGGGCCGGGGACTGAAGCTTTCTTT,CASSHRGPGTEAFF
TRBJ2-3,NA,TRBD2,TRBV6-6,TGTGCCAGCAGCCCCGCTAGCGGGAGCACAGATACGCAGTATTTT,CASSPASGSTDTQYF
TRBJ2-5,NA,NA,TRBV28,TGTGCCAGCGGGCGACTCCTGGAGACCCAGTACTTC,CASGRLLETQYF
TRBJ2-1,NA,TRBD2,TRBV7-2,TGTGCCAGCAGCTATACAGGGACTAGCGTCAATGAGCAGTTCTTC,CASSYTGTSVNEQFF
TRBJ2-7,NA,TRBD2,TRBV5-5,TGTGCCAGCAGCTTGGCCTGGGCGGGAGCCACATCCTACGAGCAGTACTTC,CASSLAWAGATSYEQYF
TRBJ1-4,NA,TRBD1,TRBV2,TGTGCCAGCACCCTAACAGGGGACCTAGGGGAAAAACTGTTTTTT,CASTLTGDLGEKLFF
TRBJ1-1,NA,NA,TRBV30,TGTGCCTGGAGTGTACTCGGACAGATGAACACTGAAGCTTTCTTT,CAWSVLGQMNTEAFF
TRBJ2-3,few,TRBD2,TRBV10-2,TGCGCCAGCAGTGAGTCGGTCCTAGCGGGAGCGCCACAAGCATCAGATACGCAGTATTTT,CASSESVLAGAPQASDTQYF
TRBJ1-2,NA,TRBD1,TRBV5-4,TGTGCCAGCAGAGACCGACGGACAGGGGCAGCGGATGGCTACACCTTC,CASRDRRTGAADGYTF
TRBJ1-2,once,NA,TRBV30,TGTGCCTGGAGTGTACGTGCTAACTATGGCTACACCTTC,CAWSVRANYGYTF
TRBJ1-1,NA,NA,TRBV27,TGTGCCAGCACTACCCTGGGGATGAACACTGAAGCTTTCTTT,CASTTLGMNTEAFF
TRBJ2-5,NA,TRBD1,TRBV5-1,TGCGCCAGCAGAAGGACAGGGGCCCAAGAGACCCAGTACTTC,CASRRTGAQETQYF
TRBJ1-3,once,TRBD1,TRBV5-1,TGCGCCAGCAGCGTCGACAGGGCCCCTGGAAACACCATATATTTT,CASSVDRAPGNTIYF
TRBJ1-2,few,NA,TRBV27,TGTGCCAGCTCTACCGGGGGAGGTTCCTATGGCTACACCTTC,CASSTGGGSYGYTF
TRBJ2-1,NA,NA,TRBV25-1,TGTGCCAGCAGTGAATTAGGGGCGATCAATGAGCAGTTCTTC,CASSELGAINEQFF